This T cell receptor (beta chain) came from a study of radiation and T cells in renal cell carcinoma. The study, taken as a whole, reports: In blood, top tumor clones expanded by 2 weeks, shrinking by 4.

The CDR3 runs to 15 residues. CDR1 and CDR2 (germline): MNHEY, SMNVEV (reference sequence). V gave up 5 bases and J gave up 5 bases; unmatched junction bases: 7. Profiling relied on immunoSEQ multiplex PCR, and the TCRdb table lists in-frame clones only, not all of them. There are tens of thousands of clones in the sample; approximately 81% occur only once, and about 30% lies in the top ten. On this clone itself: Antigen unknown.

The sample's time point: blood 4 weeks post-SBRT, at nephrectomy. The treatment here: 15 Gy SBRT to primary tumor, nephrectomy 4 weeks later. Nephrectomy followed 15 Gy stereotactic body radiation by 4 weeks. Radiation-treated patients gave blood at baseline, week 2 and week 4. The tumor was a clear cell renal cell carcinoma. This clonotype was sampled from a man aged 60 to 75 with renal cell carcinoma. The sample consisted of blood, taken from a patient whose treatment included radiotherapy and nephrectomy. V is TRBV27 and J is TRBJ1-1; 11 bases are shared with TRBD1. CDR3 sequence reads: CASSPWDRGWTEAFF. In DNA form, the CDR3 reads TGTGCCAGCAGTCCCTGGGACAGGGGGTGGACTGAAGCTTTCTTT.